Detailed here is one T cell receptor (beta chain). Its antigen is as yet unknown. This record comes from a study of cytomegalovirus exposure and HLA in healthy donors. The overall study: The 120 validation repertoires, a later analysis reported, used the same platform as the roughly 660 repertoires from the first cohort.

The protocol was immunoSEQ multiplex PCR, while the TCRdb copy is restricted to in-frame clones and leaves out a portion. The sample has approximately 210,000 clones; 85% to 90% are singletons. Study-wide points: Accounts indicate the classifier identified cytomegalovirus status with strong specificity and sensitivity. Cytomegalovirus association was assigned to 170 or so TCR beta chains. Most TCR sequences were uncommon, yet certain public TCRs appeared in many donors.

Trimming removed 3 bases at V and 6 bases at J, with 9 bases between. From germline, CDR1 is SGHNT and CDR2 YENEEA. CDR3 length: 13 residues. The sample was PBMCs. The receptor was isolated from a woman younger than 35 in good health and CMV-seronegative. The chain employs TRBV11-3 and TRBJ2-1; D is possibly TRBD2 (6 bases). Here the CDR3 reads CASSLGLRNEQFF. The CDR3 region has the DNA TGTGCCAGCAGCTTGGGACTTCGCAATGAGCAGTTCTTC.